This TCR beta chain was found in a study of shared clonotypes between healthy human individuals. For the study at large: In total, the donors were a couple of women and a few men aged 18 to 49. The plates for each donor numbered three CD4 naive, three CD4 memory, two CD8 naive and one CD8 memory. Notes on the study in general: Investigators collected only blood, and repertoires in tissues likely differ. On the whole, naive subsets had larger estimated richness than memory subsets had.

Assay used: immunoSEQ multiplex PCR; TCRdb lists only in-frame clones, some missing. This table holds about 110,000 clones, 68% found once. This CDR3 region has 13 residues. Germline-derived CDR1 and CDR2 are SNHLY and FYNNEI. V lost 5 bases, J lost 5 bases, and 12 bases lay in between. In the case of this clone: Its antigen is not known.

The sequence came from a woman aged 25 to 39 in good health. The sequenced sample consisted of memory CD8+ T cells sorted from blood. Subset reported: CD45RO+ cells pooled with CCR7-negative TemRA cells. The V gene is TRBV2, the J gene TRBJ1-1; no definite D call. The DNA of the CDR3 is TGTGCCAGCAGTATCGGACTGATTACTGAAGCTTTCTTT. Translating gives CASSIGLITEAFF. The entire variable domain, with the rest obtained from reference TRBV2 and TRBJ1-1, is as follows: EPEVTQTPSHQVTQMGQEVILRCVPISNHLYFYWYRQILGQKVEFLVSFYNNEISEKSEIFDDQFSVERPDGSNFTLKIRSTKLEDSAMYFCASSIGLITEAFFGQGTRLTVV.